This T cell receptor beta chain is drawn from a study of blood T cell repertoires in COVID-19. Per germline, CDR1 SEHNR and CDR2 FQNEAQ (reference sequence). This CDR3 has 12 amino acids. The ends lost 11 bases at V and 2 bases at J; junction bases unmatched: 4. The protocol was immunoSEQ multiplex PCR, while the TCRdb copy is restricted to in-frame clones and leaves out a portion. The data contain roughly 440,000 clones, approximately 88% of them singletons. The source is a woman in her fifties or sixties with COVID-19, enrolled during active disease. V and J are TRBV7-9 and TRBJ1-1; 8 positions match TRBD1. The sample was peripheral blood. CDR3 sequence reads: CAGQGDNTEAFF. CDR3 nucleotides: TGTGCCGGACAGGGCGATAACACTGAAGCTTTCTTT.